These T cell receptor beta chains were read from a single sample in a study of CXCR3-negative and CXCR3-positive naive CD8 T cells. TCRdb re-called the 5' RACE reads; every CDR3 protein appears as one record, without DNA. This sample's clone table lists 45,000 to 70,000 distinct CDR3 sequences. The specimen was memory CD8+ T cells from blood. All receptors derive from a human donor in good health. Some clones in this sample may be carry-over from other donors' samples. Each CDR3 is given with its conserved first and last residue. Only part of the rows carry a size: once, few, many, or a class if the clone is expanded.

>.|TRBJ2-2|TRBV7-3
CASSLTGETGELFF
>.|TRBJ2-1|TRBV7-9
CASSPPPSGGYNEQFF
>.|TRBJ2-1|TRBV7-6
CASSPLAEPSYNEQFF
>.|TRBJ2-7|TRBV30
CAWNPQGRAYEQYF
>.|TRBJ1-1|TRBV4-1
CASSQDGGGRAFF
>.|TRBJ1-5|TRBV19
CASSIVNDLYSNQPQHF
>.|TRBJ1-1|TRBV2
CASNVGGDTEAFF
>medium-sized|TRBJ2-5|TRBV20-1
CSAGRGRDQETQYF
>.|TRBJ2-3|TRBV6-4
CASSHSGESTDTQYF
>.|TRBJ2-5|TRBV7-9
CAFEGVEETQYF
>.|TRBJ2-7|TRBV4-3
CASSQDVQGSYEQYF
>.|TRBJ1-5|TRBV19
CAISIIGNQPQHF
>.|TRBJ2-3|TRBV10-3
CAISELEGGSTDTQYF
>.|TRBJ2-2|TRBV28
CASTLGQEFGGELFF
>.|TRBJ2-5|TRBV10-2
CASSEGQETQYF
>.|TRBJ2-7|TRBV3-1
CASSQAIGWGQYF
>medium-sized|TRBJ2-5|TRBV20-1
CSARDQNGRDLETQYF
>.|TRBJ2-1|TRBV28
CASSPEGPSGGGSEQFF
>.|TRBJ2-7|TRBV20-1
CSARDRLGTSELSDPYEQYF
>.|TRBJ2-4|TRBV6-2/TRBV6-3
CASSSAGTGVAIQYF
>.|TRBJ2-1|TRBV14
CASSKEHPDEQFF
>.|TRBJ2-1|TRBV30
CALGRPNVQFF
>.|TRBJ2-7|TRBV7-9
CASSWTSGRYEQYF
>.|TRBJ1-1|TRBV5-1
CASSGTGGRTEAFF
>.|TRBJ2-7|TRBV7-9
CASSLVGRGNYEQYF
>.|TRBJ2-4|TRBV14
CASSQSRSSAKNIQYF
>.|TRBJ1-1|TRBV6-4
CASSKQENTEAFF
>.|TRBJ2-1|TRBV6-2/TRBV6-3
CASSISWTNNEQFF
>.|TRBJ2-2|TRBV14
CASSQVASTGNTGELFF
>.|TRBJ2-3|TRBV7-6
CASSLVVAGTTDTQYF
>.|TRBJ2-3|TRBV19
CASSGLGGGDTQYF
>.|TRBJ2-2|TRBV6-5
CASSTGFPGELFF
>.|TRBJ2-1|TRBV10-3
CAISDPPDNYNEQFF
>.|TRBJ2-2|TRBV7-9
CASSLAPRADTGELFF
>.|TRBJ2-1|TRBV6-1
CASSEDRVWISPNNEQFF
>.|TRBJ1-2|TRBV6-1
CATGGAGESYGYTF
>.|TRBJ2-1|TRBV3-1
CASSGEGGRGNEQFF
>.|TRBJ1-1|TRBV20-1
CSARDVGERTEAFF
>.|TRBJ2-1|TRBV19
CASTFSAEQFF
>.|TRBJ1-3|TRBV29-1
CITREEAGNTIYF
>.|TRBJ2-7|TRBV9
CASSVVGQGTYEQYF
>.|TRBJ2-7|TRBV27
CASSLSRGVEQYF
>.|TRBJ2-7|TRBV7-9
CASSATLTGYEQYF
>.|TRBJ1-5|TRBV7-2
CASSGTGEGSNQPQHF